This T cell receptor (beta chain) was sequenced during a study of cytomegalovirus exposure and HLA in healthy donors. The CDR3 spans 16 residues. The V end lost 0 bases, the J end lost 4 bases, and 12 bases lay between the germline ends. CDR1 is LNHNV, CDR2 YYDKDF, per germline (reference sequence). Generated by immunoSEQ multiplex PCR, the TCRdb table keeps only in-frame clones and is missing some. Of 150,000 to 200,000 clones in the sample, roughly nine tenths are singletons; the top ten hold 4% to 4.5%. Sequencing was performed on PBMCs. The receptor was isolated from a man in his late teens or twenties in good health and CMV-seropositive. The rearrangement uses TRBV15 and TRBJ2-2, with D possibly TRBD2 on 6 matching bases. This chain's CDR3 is CATSRDTEGPTGELFF. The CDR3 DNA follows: TGTGCCACCAGCAGAGATACGGAGGGGCCCACCGGGGAGCTGTTTTTT.